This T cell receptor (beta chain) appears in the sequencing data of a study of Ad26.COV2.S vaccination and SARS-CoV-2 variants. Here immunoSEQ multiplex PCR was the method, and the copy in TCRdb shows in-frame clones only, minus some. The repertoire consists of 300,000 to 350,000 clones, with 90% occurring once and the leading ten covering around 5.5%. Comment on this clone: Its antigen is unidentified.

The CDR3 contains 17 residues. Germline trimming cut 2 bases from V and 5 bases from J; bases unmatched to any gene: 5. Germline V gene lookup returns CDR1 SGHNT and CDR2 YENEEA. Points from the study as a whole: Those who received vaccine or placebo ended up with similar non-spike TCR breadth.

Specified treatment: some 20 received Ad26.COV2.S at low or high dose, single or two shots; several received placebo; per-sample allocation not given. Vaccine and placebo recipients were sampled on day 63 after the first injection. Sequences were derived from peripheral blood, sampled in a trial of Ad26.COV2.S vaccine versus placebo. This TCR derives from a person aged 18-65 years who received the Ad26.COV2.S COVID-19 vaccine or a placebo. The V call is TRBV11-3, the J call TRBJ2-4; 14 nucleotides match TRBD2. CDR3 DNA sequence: TGTGCCAGCAGCTTACGTCCGGGACTAGCGGGGGAAAACATTCAGTACTTC. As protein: CASSLRPGLAGENIQYF.